This is a list of T cell receptor beta chains from one sample in a study of T cells in Graves' hyperthyroidism and ophthalmopathy. Via MiXCR, TCRdb re-called the multiplex PCR reads, giving one row per CDR3 protein. The sample holds fewer than 200,000 distinct CDR3 sequences; 15% to 20% are singletons and the top ten take approximately 28%. Sequencing used blood. These receptors were obtained from a woman aged 50 to 60 with Graves' hyperthyroidism. Each CDR3 is given with its conserved first and last residue. Fields, in order: J gene, D gene, V gene, clone size, CDR3 protein, CDR3 DNA. D genes are given only for firm matches. For some rows the clone size is stated as once, few or many, or as a class when expanded; others skip it.

j_gene: TRBJ1-2; d_gene: TRBD1; v_gene: TRBV27; abundance: many; CDR3aa: CASSLTGSSYGYTF; CDR3nt: TGTGCCAGCAGTTTGACAGGGTCGAGCTATGGCTACACCTTC
j_gene: TRBJ1-1; d_gene: NA; v_gene: TRBV19; abundance: many; CDR3aa: CASSPFALNTEAFF; CDR3nt: TGTGCCAGTAGTCCCTTCGCCTTGAACACTGAAGCTTTCTTT
j_gene: TRBJ2-5; d_gene: NA; v_gene: TRBV29-1; abundance: many; CDR3aa: CSVPKGWTGEETQYF; CDR3nt: TGCAGCGTCCCAAAAGGGTGGACGGGAGAAGAGACCCAGTACTTC
j_gene: TRBJ2-1; d_gene: NA; v_gene: TRBV13; abundance: NA; CDR3aa: CASSLKGSGPYNEQFF; CDR3nt: TGTGCCAGCAGCTTAAAAGGGAGCGGGCCTTACAATGAGCAGTTCTTC
j_gene: TRBJ1-1; d_gene: NA; v_gene: TRBV18; abundance: many; CDR3aa: CASSPRAILNTEAFF; CDR3nt: TGTGCCAGCTCACCTCGCGCGATATTGAACACTGAAGCTTTCTTT
j_gene: TRBJ2-7; d_gene: TRBD2; v_gene: TRBV7-9; abundance: many; CDR3aa: CASRPRGGYEQYF; CDR3nt: TGTGCCAGCAGGCCCCGCGGGGGTTACGAGCAGTACTTC
j_gene: TRBJ2-3; d_gene: TRBD2; v_gene: TRBV24-1; abundance: many; CDR3aa: CATSDLRRGGTDTQYF; CDR3nt: TGTGCCACCAGTGATTTGAGGCGGGGGGGCACAGATACGCAGTATTTT
j_gene: TRBJ2-3; d_gene: NA; v_gene: TRBV9; abundance: many; CDR3aa: CASSGPRDTQYF; CDR3nt: TGTGCCAGCAGCGGGCCTCGGGATACGCAGTATTTT
j_gene: TRBJ2-3; d_gene: TRBD2; v_gene: TRBV12-3/TRBV12-4; abundance: few; CDR3aa: CASLGLASGQYF; CDR3nt: TGTGCCAGCTTAGGACTAGCGTCTGGGCAGTATTTT
j_gene: TRBJ2-7; d_gene: NA; v_gene: TRBV5-8; abundance: NA; CDR3aa: CASSFRGAYEQYF; CDR3nt: TGTGCCAGCAGCTTCAGGGGGGCCTACGAGCAGTACTTC
j_gene: TRBJ1-2; d_gene: TRBD1; v_gene: TRBV18; abundance: many; CDR3aa: CASSPGTGLANYGYTF; CDR3nt: TGTGCCAGCTCACCAGGGACAGGCCTAGCTAACTATGGCTACACCTTC
j_gene: TRBJ1-1; d_gene: NA; v_gene: TRBV6-1; abundance: many; CDR3aa: CASSPGRNTEAFF; CDR3nt: TGTGCCAGCAGTCCGGGACGTAACACTGAAGCTTTCTTT
j_gene: TRBJ2-5; d_gene: NA; v_gene: TRBV9; abundance: many; CDR3aa: CASSTHGGKETQYF; CDR3nt: TGTGCCAGCAGCACCCACGGGGGCAAGGAGACCCAGTACTTC
j_gene: TRBJ2-5; d_gene: TRBD2; v_gene: TRBV10-3; abundance: many; CDR3aa: CAISRGDQETQYF; CDR3nt: TGTGCCATCAGTCGGGGGGACCAAGAGACCCAGTACTTC
j_gene: TRBJ2-1; d_gene: TRBD2; v_gene: TRBV4-1; abundance: NA; CDR3aa: CASSQQGRGEQFF; CDR3nt: TGCGCCAGCAGCCAGCAAGGGAGGGGTGAGCAGTTCTTC
j_gene: TRBJ1-5; d_gene: NA; v_gene: TRBV2; abundance: NA; CDR3aa: CASQGPNQPQHF; CDR3nt: TGTGCCAGTCAAGGTCCAAATCAGCCCCAGCATTTT
j_gene: TRBJ1-2; d_gene: TRBD1; v_gene: TRBV28; abundance: NA; CDR3aa: CANPPRTGGYGYTF; CDR3nt: TGTGCCAACCCCCCCCGGACAGGGGGCTATGGCTACACCTTC
j_gene: TRBJ1-2; d_gene: NA; v_gene: TRBV9; abundance: NA; CDR3aa: CASSPSGRQGYTF; CDR3nt: TGTGCCAGCAGCCCGTCCGGCAGACAGGGCTACACCTTC
j_gene: TRBJ2-3; d_gene: NA; v_gene: TRBV28; abundance: many; CDR3aa: CASSLNTGSSDTQYF; CDR3nt: TGTGCCAGCAGTTTGAACACAGGGAGCTCAGATACGCAGTATTTT
j_gene: TRBJ2-1; d_gene: TRBD1; v_gene: TRBV20-1; abundance: many; CDR3aa: CSARHTGGGLGEQFF; CDR3nt: TGCAGTGCTAGACATACAGGGGGCGGCCTAGGTGAGCAGTTCTTC
j_gene: TRBJ2-7; d_gene: NA; v_gene: TRBV6-1; abundance: many; CDR3aa: CASSGGIYEQYF; CDR3nt: TGTGCCAGCTCTGGTGGAATCTACGAGCAGTACTTC
j_gene: TRBJ2-2; d_gene: NA; v_gene: TRBV6-5; abundance: many; CDR3aa: CASSYRPPGELFF; CDR3nt: TGTGCCAGCAGTTACCGCCCCCCCGGGGAGCTGTTTTTT
j_gene: TRBJ1-1; d_gene: NA; v_gene: TRBV5-1; abundance: many; CDR3aa: CASSLVPGLTEAFF; CDR3nt: TGCGCCAGCAGCTTGGTCCCGGGACTAACTGAAGCTTTCTTT
j_gene: TRBJ2-1; d_gene: TRBD2; v_gene: TRBV20-1; abundance: many; CDR3aa: CSAPRLAGSNNEQFF; CDR3nt: TGCAGTGCCCCTCGACTAGCGGGGTCTAACAATGAGCAGTTCTTC
j_gene: TRBJ1-1; d_gene: NA; v_gene: TRBV4-1; abundance: many; CDR3aa: CASSQDYLNEAFF; CDR3nt: TGCGCCAGCAGCCAAGATTACCTGAATGAAGCTTTCTTT
j_gene: TRBJ2-7; d_gene: TRBD1; v_gene: TRBV27; abundance: many; CDR3aa: CASSRTGHYYEQYF; CDR3nt: TGTGCCAGCAGTCGGACAGGCCACTACTACGAGCAGTACTTC
j_gene: TRBJ2-7; d_gene: NA; v_gene: TRBV28; abundance: NA; CDR3aa: CASSMLGYEQYF; CDR3nt: TGTGCCAGCTCTATGTTAGGGTACGAGCAGTACTTC
j_gene: TRBJ2-3; d_gene: TRBD2; v_gene: TRBV24-1; abundance: many; CDR3aa: CATSDTGGGGSDTQYF; CDR3nt: TGTGCCACCAGTGATACTGGGGGGGGGGGATCAGATACGCAGTATTTT